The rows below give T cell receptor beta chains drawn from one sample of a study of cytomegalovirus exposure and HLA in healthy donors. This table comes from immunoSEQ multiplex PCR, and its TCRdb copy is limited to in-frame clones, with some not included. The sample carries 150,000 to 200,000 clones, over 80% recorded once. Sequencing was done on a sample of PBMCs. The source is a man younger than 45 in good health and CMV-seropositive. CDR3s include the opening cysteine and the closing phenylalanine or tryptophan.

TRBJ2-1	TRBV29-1	CSVDGGSEQFF
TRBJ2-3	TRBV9	CASSVQGQGGTQYF
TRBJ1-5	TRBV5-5	CASSLGTGTTPMKPQHF
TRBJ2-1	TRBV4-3	CASSQDESGGHNEQFF
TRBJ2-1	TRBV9	CASSLLQRGGVDEQFF
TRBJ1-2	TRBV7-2	CASSLTGGDYGYTF
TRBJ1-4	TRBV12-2	CASRPRPPQAGEKLFF
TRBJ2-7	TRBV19	CASRQGRNEQYF
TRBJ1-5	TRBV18	CASSPDRSPYQPQHF
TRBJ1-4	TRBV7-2	CASSLSASRVEKLFF
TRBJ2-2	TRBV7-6	CASGRGANTGELFF
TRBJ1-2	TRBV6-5	CASSYSGTGNLGYTF
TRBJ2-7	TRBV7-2	CASSSPGQGVSYEQYF
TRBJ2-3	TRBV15	CATSRDRADTQYF
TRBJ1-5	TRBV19	CASSNDRGIGNQPQHF
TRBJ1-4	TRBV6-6	CASSLTGTNEKLFF
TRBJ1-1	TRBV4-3	CASSQDGHNQNTEAFF
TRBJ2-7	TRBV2	CASSASRGGYEQYF
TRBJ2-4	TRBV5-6	CASSFPGQVKNIQYF
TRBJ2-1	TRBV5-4	CASSQLAANNEQFF
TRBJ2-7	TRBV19	CASSIGTGLYEQYF
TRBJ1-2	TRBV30	CAWSFLGTGGYGYTF
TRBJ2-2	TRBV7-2	CASSLALDRGRNTGELFF
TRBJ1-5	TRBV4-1	CASSQGLTAYQPQHF
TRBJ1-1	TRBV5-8	CASSLEGQLMKAFF
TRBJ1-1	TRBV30	CAWSSRLYTEAFF
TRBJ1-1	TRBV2	CASSAQARQNTEAFF
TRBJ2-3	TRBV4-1	CASSQDQRGTDTQYF
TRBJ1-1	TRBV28	CASSLGGEAFF
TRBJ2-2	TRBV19	CASAGTGAAGELFF
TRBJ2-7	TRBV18	CASSSSSYEQYF
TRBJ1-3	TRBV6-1	CASSEVLGGGGGNTIYF
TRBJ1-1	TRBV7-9	CASSQATPNTEAFF
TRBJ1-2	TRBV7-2	CASSVLFSGFYGYTF
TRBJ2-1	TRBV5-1	CASSLSFSDNEQFF
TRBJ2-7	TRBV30	CAWSYRTRDSYEQYF
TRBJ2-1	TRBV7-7	CASSISPGSGANEQFF
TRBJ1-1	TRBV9	CASSALARTGGTEAFF
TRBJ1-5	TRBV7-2	CASSLDTGGNQPQHF
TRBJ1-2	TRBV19	CASTPVGQRIYGYTF
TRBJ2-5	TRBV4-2	CASSQEARGAQYF
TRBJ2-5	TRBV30	CAWRDGPLSGLAQETQYF
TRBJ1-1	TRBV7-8	CASSSSLGGGEAFF
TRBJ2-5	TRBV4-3	CASSQGAAAQETQYF
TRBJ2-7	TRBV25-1	CASSEWEGKEQYF
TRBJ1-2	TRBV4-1	CASRDTETNYGYTF
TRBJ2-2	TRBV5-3	CAIPGGPGELFF
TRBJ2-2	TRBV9	CASRPGGTGELFF
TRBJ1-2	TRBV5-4	CASSLKDRGNYGYTF